This T cell receptor beta chain comes out of a study of shared clonotypes between healthy human individuals. A split of CD4+ cells into CD45RA+ naive and CD45RA-negative memory subsets was performed. General study findings and limits: Naive CD4 clonotypes overlapped across a handful of donors at roughly 5.1%. The researchers took only blood, and tissue repertoires probably look different.

The method was immunoSEQ multiplex PCR; TCRdb's version includes in-frame clones alone and lacks a portion of them. The top ten clones hold about 0.37% of a sample with about 2.3 million clones, 85% to 95% of them seen once. Trimming stripped 3 bases from V and 0 bases from J, with 12 bases between. In germline, CDR1 is KGHSH, CDR2 LQKENI. This CDR3 has 16 residues. About this clone itself: Its specificity is unknown.

Specimen: naive CD4+ T cells from PBMCs. Documented subset: CD45RA+ positively selected. This receptor was identified in a man between 18 and 35 years old in good health. Some clones in this sample may be carry-over from other donors' samples. The chain uses TRBV18 and TRBJ2-1; tentatively, D is TRBD2 (5 bases). Here the CDR3 DNA reads TGTGCCAGCTCACCGGCCCAGGCGGGCTCCTACAATGAGCAGTTCTTC. Translation: CASSPAQAGSYNEQFF.